One TCR beta chain is described in this entry. Its target is not known. These data come from a study of vaccination effects on CD4 cells after COVID-19. Background on the study: The two convalescent patients provided samples 16 days and one week before vaccination.

Some clones are missing from TCRdb's copy, which holds only in-frame ones; the method was immunoSEQ multiplex PCR. In the table there are 45,000 to 70,000 clones, 65% to 80% of which are singletons. Germline CDR1 is SGHTA and CDR2 is FQGTGA. This CDR3 has 16 residues. Trimming stripped 2 bases from V and 3 bases from J, with 14 bases between. Expansion with viral peptide pools was applied to antigen-specific CD4+ T cells by the ViraFEST assay prior to sequencing. Isolating CD4+ T cells followed less than 11 days of culture. Convalescent patients had PCR-confirmed SARS-CoV-2 infection between March and December 2020. Peptides at roughly 10 ug/ml and IL-2 at 10 IU/ml were added to a few million PBMC per well. The culture used as the negative control contained an HIV-1 Nef peptide pool. Both day 3 and day 7 saw half the medium replaced with IL-2 medium.

This sequence originates from a human donor who had a prior SARS-CoV-2 infection. V is TRBV7-3 and J is TRBJ2-1, with TRBD1 as a possible D gene (5 bases). The sequenced sample was CD4+ T cells from PBMCs cultured with HIV peptides, obtained before COVID-19 vaccination. Sample subset: HIV-1 Nef peptide pool negative control/reference culture. CDR3 loop: CASSLVPAQGYNEQFF. CDR3 in DNA: TGTGCCAGCAGCTTAGTTCCAGCCCAGGGCTACAATGAGCAGTTCTTC.